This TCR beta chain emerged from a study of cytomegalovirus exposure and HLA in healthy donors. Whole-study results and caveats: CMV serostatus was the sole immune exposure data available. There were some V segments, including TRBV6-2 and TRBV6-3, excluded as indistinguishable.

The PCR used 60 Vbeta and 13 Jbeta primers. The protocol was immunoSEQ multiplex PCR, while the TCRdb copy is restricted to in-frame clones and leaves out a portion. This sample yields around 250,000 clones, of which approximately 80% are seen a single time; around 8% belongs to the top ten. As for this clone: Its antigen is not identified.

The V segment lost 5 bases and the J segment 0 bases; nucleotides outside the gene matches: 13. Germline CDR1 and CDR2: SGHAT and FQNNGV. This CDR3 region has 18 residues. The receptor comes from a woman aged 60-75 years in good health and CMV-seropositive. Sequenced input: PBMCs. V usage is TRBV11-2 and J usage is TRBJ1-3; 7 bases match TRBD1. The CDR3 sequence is CASSHRGPVLYSGNTIYF. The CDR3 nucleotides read TGTGCCAGCAGCCACAGGGGTCCCGTCCTTTACTCTGGAAACACCATATATTTT.